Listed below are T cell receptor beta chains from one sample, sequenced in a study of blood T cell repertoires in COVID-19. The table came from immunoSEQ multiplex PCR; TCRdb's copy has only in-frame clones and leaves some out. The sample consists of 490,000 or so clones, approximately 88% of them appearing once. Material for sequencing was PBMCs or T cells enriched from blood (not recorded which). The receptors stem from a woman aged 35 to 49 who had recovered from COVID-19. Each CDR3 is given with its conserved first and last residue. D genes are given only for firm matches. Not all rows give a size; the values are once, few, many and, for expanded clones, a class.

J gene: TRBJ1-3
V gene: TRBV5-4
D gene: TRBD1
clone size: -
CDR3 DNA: TGTGCCAGCAGCGGACAGGGAAACCGTGGAAACACCATATATTTT
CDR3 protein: CASSGQGNRGNTIYF

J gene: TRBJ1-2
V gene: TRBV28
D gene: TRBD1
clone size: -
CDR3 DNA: TGTGCCAGCGGGACGGGACAGGGAAGTTCAGGCTACACCTTC
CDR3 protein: CASGTGQGSSGYTF

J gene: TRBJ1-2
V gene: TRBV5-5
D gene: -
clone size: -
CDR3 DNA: TGTGCCAGCAGCTTGGCAGGCACAGTAAACTATGGCTACACCTTC
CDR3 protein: CASSLAGTVNYGYTF

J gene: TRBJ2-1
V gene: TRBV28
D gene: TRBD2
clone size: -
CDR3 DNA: TGTGCCAGCAGTTCAGAGCGGGAGAGGTCCTACAATGAGCAGTTCTTC
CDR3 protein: CASSSERERSYNEQFF

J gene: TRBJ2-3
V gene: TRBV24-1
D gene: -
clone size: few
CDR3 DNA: TGTGCCACCAGTGATTTGGACAGAGTACGGTATTTT
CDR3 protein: CATSDLDRVRYF

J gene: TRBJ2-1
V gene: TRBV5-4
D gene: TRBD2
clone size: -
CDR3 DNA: TGTGCCAGCAGCTTTAGCGGGAGGGCCTACAATGAGCAGTTCTTC
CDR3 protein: CASSFSGRAYNEQFF

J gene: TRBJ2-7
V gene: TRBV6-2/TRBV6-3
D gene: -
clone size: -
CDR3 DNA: TGTGCCAGCAGTTATCGGAGCTACGAGCAGTACTTC
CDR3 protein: CASSYRSYEQYF

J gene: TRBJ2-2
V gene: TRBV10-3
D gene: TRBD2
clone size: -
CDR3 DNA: TGTGCCATCGGCGGGAGCGGGAGGAAAACCGGGGAGCTGTTTTTT
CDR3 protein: CAIGGSGRKTGELFF

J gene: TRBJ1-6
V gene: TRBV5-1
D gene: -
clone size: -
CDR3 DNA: TGCGCCAGCAGCTTGGCCCCCGGTTCACCCCTCCACTTT
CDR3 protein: CASSLAPGSPLHF

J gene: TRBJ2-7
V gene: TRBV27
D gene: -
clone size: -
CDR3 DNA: TGTGCCAGCAGTTTCGGGAACCCCTACGAGCAGTACTTC
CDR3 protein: CASSFGNPYEQYF

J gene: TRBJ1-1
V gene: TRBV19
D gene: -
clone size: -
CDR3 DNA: TGTGCCGCGGGGCGGGGGATGAACACTGAAGCTTTCTTT
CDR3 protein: CAAGRGMNTEAFF

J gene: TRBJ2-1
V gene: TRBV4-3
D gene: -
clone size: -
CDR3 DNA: TGCGCCAGCAGCCAAGACGCGGAAGGCAGCGATGAGCAGTTCTTC
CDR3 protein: CASSQDAEGSDEQFF

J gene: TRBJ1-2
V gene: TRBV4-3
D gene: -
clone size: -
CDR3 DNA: TGCGCCAGCAGCCAATATCACAGTAACTATGGCTACACCTTC
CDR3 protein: CASSQYHSNYGYTF

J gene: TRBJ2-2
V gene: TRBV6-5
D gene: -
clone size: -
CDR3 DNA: TGTGCCAGCAGTCGGACGGGGGTGAACACCGGGGAGCTGTTTTTT
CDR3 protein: CASSRTGVNTGELFF

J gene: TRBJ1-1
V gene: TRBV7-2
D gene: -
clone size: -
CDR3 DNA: TGTGCCAGCAGCTTGGGGCACGGAATGAACACTGAAGCTTTCTTT
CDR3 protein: CASSLGHGMNTEAFF

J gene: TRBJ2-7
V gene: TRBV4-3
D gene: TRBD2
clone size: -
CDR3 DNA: TGCGCCAGCAGCCAAGAGCTAGCGGGTATCTACGAGCAGTACTTC
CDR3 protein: CASSQELAGIYEQYF

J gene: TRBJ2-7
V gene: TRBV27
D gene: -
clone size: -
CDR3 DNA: TGTGCCAGCAGTTTTAGGGGCTCCTACGAGCAGTACTTC
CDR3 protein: CASSFRGSYEQYF

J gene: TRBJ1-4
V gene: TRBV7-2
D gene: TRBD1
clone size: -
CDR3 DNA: TGTGCCAGCAGCCAACGTACAGGGGGTAATGAAAAACTGTTTTTT
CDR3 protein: CASSQRTGGNEKLFF

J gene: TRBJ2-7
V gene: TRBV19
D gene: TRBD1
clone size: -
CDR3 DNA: TGTGCCAGTAGTCCCGGACAGGGTTTTTACTACGAGCAGTACTTC
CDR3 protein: CASSPGQGFYYEQYF

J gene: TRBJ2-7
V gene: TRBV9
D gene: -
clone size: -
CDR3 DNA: TGTGCCAGCAGCGGAGCGGACGTCTCCTACGAGCAGTACTTC
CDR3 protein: CASSGADVSYEQYF

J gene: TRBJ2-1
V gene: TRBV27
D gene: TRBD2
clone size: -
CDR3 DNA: TGTGCCAGCAGTTTGCGGACTAGCAGGTACAATGAGCAGTTCTTC
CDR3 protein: CASSLRTSRYNEQFF

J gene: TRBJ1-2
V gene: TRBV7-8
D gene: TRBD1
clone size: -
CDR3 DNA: TGTGCCAGCAGCTTGGACAGGGGCCGCGATGGCTACACCTTC
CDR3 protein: CASSLDRGRDGYTF

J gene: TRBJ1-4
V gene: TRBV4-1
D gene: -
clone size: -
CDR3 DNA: TGCGCCAGCAGCCAAGTACAGTCTAATGAAAAACTGTTTTTT
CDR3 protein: CASSQVQSNEKLFF

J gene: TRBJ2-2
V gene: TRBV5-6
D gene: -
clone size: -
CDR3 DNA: TGTGCCAGCAGCTTGGCCGGTTTGCCAGGGGCCGGGGAGCTGTTTTTT
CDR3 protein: CASSLAGLPGAGELFF

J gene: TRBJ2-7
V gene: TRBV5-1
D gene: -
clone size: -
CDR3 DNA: TGCGCCAGCAACCCCGTCGGCGGGACCCGTGAGAGCTCCTACGAGCAGTACTTC
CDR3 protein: CASNPVGGTRESSYEQYF

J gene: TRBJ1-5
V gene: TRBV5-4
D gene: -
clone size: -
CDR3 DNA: TGTGCCAGCAGCTTGGACGCGAGCAATCAGCCCCAGCATTTT
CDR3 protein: CASSLDASNQPQHF

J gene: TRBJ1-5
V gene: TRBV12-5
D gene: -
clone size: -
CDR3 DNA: TGTGCTAGTGGTCCAGGGTATCAGAATCAGCCCCAGCATTTT
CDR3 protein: CASGPGYQNQPQHF

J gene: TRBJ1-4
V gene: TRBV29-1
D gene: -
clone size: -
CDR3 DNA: TGCAGCGTTTCTGAGACAGCTTCTAATGAAAAACTGTTTTTT
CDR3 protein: CSVSETASNEKLFF

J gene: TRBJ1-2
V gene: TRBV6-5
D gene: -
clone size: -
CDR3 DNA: TGTGCCAGCAGTTACTCGCGGCAGCAACTCTACACCTTC
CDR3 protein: CASSYSRQQLYTF

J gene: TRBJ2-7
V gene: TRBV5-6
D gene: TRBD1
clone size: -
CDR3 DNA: TGTGCCAGCAACAGGGGCTCCTACGAGCAGTACTTC
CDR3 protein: CASNRGSYEQYF

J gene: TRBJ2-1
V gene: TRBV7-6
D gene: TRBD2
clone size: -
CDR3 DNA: TGTGCCAGCAGCTTACTTGGCGGGAGTACTGAGCAGTTCTTC
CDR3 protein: CASSLLGGSTEQFF

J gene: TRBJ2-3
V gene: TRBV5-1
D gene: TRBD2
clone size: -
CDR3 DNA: TGCGCCAGTGAATCTAGCGGGAGCACAGATACGCAGTATTTT
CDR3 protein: CASESSGSTDTQYF

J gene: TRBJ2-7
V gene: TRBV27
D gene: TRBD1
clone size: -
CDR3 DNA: TGTGCCAGCAGTTTATCGAAAGGGACAGGGTTTTCATACGAGCAGTACTTC
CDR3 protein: CASSLSKGTGFSYEQYF

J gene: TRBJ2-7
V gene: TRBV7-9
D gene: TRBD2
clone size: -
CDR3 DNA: TGTGCCAGCAGTTCCCTAGCGGGAGAGCTGTACGAGCAGTACTTC
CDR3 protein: CASSSLAGELYEQYF

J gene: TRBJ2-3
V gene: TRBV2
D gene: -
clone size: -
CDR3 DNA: TGTGCCAGTACTTATGGGGAGCCGAGTACGCAGTATTTT
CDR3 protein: CASTYGEPSTQYF

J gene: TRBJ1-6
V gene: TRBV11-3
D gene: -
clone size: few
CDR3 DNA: TGTGCCAGCAGCAACGAGGGAGGGGAAACACCCCTCCACTTT
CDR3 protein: CASSNEGGETPLHF

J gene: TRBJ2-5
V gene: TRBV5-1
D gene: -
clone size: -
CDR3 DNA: TGCGCCAGCAGCTTGGGGGCCCAAGAGACCCAGTACTTC
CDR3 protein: CASSLGAQETQYF

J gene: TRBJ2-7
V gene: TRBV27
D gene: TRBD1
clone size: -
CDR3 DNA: TGTGCCAGCAGTTTATCGACGACAGGGGGCTCCGAGCAGTACTTC
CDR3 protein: CASSLSTTGGSEQYF

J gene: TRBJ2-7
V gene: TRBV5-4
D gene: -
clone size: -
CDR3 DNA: TGTGCCAGCAGCCATACAGGTTCCTACGAGCAGTACTTC
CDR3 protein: CASSHTGSYEQYF

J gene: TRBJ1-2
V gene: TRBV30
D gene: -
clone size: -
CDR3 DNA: TGTGCCTGGAGTGTGGGCCCGGTGCTAAATGGCTACACCTTC
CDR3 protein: CAWSVGPVLNGYTF

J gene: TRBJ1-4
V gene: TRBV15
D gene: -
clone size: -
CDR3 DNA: TGTGCCACCAGCAGCTTACAGGGATCCTATAATGAAAAACTGTTTTTT
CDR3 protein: CATSSLQGSYNEKLFF